The clone carrying this T cell receptor beta chain has at least ten counts. Its specificity is not known. The sample belongs to a study of T-cell reconstitution after alpha-beta-depleted transplantation in children. Study-wide findings and caveats: Expanded graft clones numbering several hundred reportedly gave rise to alpha-beta T cells about two months after transplant. Recipient T cells and thymic progenitors that survived were the source of the high TCRbeta diversity seen at day 60 in some patients. T-cell counts and diversity at one year following transplant were attributed mainly to newly produced T cells.

The authors prepared the TCRbeta library with unique molecular identifiers. TCRdb passed the PCR reads through MiXCR, listing each CDR3 protein once. Among fewer than 750,000 distinct CDR3 sequences, 23% were seen once, and the ten largest hold roughly 13%. From germline, CDR1 is DFQATT and CDR2 SNEGSKA (reference sequence). V was clipped by 0 bases and J by 6 bases, with 18 bases between them. This CDR3 has 16 residues. This clonotype was sampled from a boy under two years old who had a stem cell transplant for acute myeloid leukemia, so the T cells may come from the graft donor. The specimen was PBMCs, mostly from graft donor cells, collected 360 days after TCRalphabeta/CD19-depleted stem cell transplant. This chain uses TRBV20-1 with TRBJ1-5, with a tentative D call TRBD1 (5 bases). In DNA form, the CDR3 reads TGCAGTGCTAGAGAATTTCGGGCAGGGAATCGTCAGCCCCAGCATTTT. Protein: CSAREFRAGNRQPQHF.